Listed here are 22 T cell receptor beta chains from one sample, sequenced in a study of blood T cell repertoires in COVID-19. Data came from immunoSEQ multiplex PCR; TCRdb stores just in-frame clones and leaves some out. The table records some 78,000 clones, over 75% of them present only once. Sequencing used peripheral blood. Every receptor here comes from a man aged 70 or older with active or convalescent COVID-19.

The J gene is TRBJ1-5, the V gene TRBV15; 11 bases align to TRBD1. The CDR3 spans 18 residues. Trimming cost V 5 bases and J 5 bases; bases outside gene matches: 14. Germline values: CDR1 LNHNV, CDR2 YYDKDF (reference sequence). In DNA, the CDR3 is TGTGCCACCAGCCCGAGATACGGACAGGGGGCGATCGATCAGCCCCAGCATTTT. Translating gives CATSPRYGQGAIDQPQHF.

The chain couples TRBV6-5 to TRBJ1-3, with D uncertain. The CDR3 runs 14 residues. The germline CDR1 and CDR2 sequences are MNHEY and SVGAGI. V was trimmed by 10 bases and J by 4 bases, leaving 17 bases between them. The CDR3 DNA reads TGTGCCACCAGGTGGTTAACATCGGGAAACACCATATATTTT. This sequence encodes CATRWLTSGNTIYF.

The CDR3 sequence is CASSLAGGRTDTQYF. The DNA of the CDR3 is TGTGCCAGCAGCTTAGCGGGGGGGCGAACAGATACGCAGTATTTT. The chain has TRBV7-2 and TRBJ2-3; TRBD2 is a possible D gene (7 bases). CDR3 length equals 15 residues. With 0 bases removed from V and 3 bases from J, the gap between germline ends came to 10 bases. Per germline, CDR1 SGHTA and CDR2 FQGNSA.

This clone was counted between two and nine times. The CDR3 here is CASSAGGSGANVLTF. DNA for the CDR3: TGTGCCAGCAGCGCCGGGGGCTCTGGGGCCAACGTCCTGACTTTC. This chain uses TRBV5-4 with TRBJ2-6; a weak D match, TRBD2 (6 bases). The CDR3 has 15 amino acids. CDR1 is SGHNT, CDR2 YYREEE, per germline (reference sequence). V was cut by 4 bases and J by 0 bases, with 8 bases left in between.

J is TRBJ2-1 and V is TRBV7-2; no firm D call. The V and J ends lost 5 bases and 4 bases respectively, with 6 bases between them. Germline lookup yields CDR1 SGHTA and CDR2 FQGNSA. The CDR3 loop spans 12 amino acids. CDR3 amino acids: CASSPVYNEQFF. Written as DNA, the CDR3 is TGTGCCAGCAGCCCCGTTTACAATGAGCAGTTCTTC.

V and J are TRBV9 and TRBJ2-3, with D possibly being TRBD1 (5 bases). The CDR3 length is 16 residues. Trimming stripped 4 bases from V and 6 bases from J, with 21 bases between. Germline loops: CDR1 SGDLS, CDR2 YYNGEE. The CDR3, as DNA: TGTGCCAGCAGCCTACTCGGCCCGACAGCCTCGGATACGCAGTATTTT. Translating gives CASSLLGPTASDTQYF.

V is TRBV11-3 and J is TRBJ2-2; 9 bases map to TRBD2. CDR1 SGHNT and CDR2 YENEEA come from the germline V gene. Unmatched junction bases numbered 4, after V lost 6 bases and J lost 8 bases. This CDR3 spans 13 amino acids. The CDR3 DNA follows: TGTGCCAGCAGTCGACTAGCGGAGGGGGAGCTGTTTTTT. This sequence encodes CASSRLAEGELFF.

This chain joins TRBV5-1 and TRBJ2-5, with D unclear. Trimming took 0 bases from V and 1 from J, leaving 7 bases between them. Looked up from germline, CDR1 is SGHRS and CDR2 is YFSETQ. The CDR3 spans 14 residues. The CDR3 reads CASSLGAGQETQYF. DNA of the CDR3: TGCGCCAGCAGCTTGGGGGCAGGCCAAGAGACCCAGTACTTC.

This chain links TRBV5-8 with TRBJ2-5; 14 bases are a match to TRBD2. V was clipped by 4 bases and J by 5 bases; unmatched bases: 7. CDR3 length: 16 amino acids. Germline CDR1 and CDR2: SGHTS and YDEGEE. The CDR3 DNA sequence: TGTGCCAGCAGCCAACGACTAGCGGGGGGGCAGGAGACCCAGTACTTC. Its translation is CASSQRLAGGQETQYF.

V usage is TRBV19 and J usage is TRBJ1-5, with 7 bases fitting TRBD1. CDR3 length equals 14 residues. CDR1 and CDR2 from the germline V gene are LNHDA and SQIVND (reference sequence). J was trimmed by 7 bases and V by 5 bases; bases with no gene match: 8. CDR3 sequence (DNA): TGTGCCAGTAGTGTCAACAGGGGAAGCCAGCCCCAGCATTTT. Translation gives CASSVNRGSQPQHF.

The chain has TRBV5-1 and TRBJ2-5; D possibly corresponds to TRBD1 (5 bases). The ends were cut back, 0 bases at V and 5 bases at J, with 8 bases in the middle. CDR1 and CDR2 from the germline V gene are SGHRS and YFSETQ. The CDR3 is 13 amino acids. CDR3 coding DNA: TGCGCCAGCAGCTTGGGAGCAGGGGAGACCCAGTACTTC. This sequence encodes CASSLGAGETQYF.

This clone was seen a handful of times. V usage is TRBV7-8 and J usage is TRBJ2-7; a possible D gene is TRBD2 (5 bases). The V gene's germline CDR1 is SGHVS and CDR2 FQNEAQ. The CDR3 totals 16 residues. Deletions cut 0 bases from V and 5 bases from J, with 17 bases between. The CDR3 sequence is CASSLAKSRGSDEQYF. The CDR3 nucleotides read TGTGCCAGCAGCTTAGCGAAATCTCGAGGGTCGGACGAGCAGTACTTC.

This clone appeared a few times. The chain couples TRBV2 to TRBJ1-1; D possibly corresponds to TRBD1 (6 bases). Trimming removed 6 bases from V and 4 bases from J, with 12 bases in between. The CDR3 loop spans 13 amino acids. Germline V gene sequence: CDR1 SNHLY, CDR2 FYNNEI. The DNA of the CDR3 is TGTGCCAGCAGCCCAACAGGGATCACTGAAGCTTTCTTT. Encoded protein: CASSPTGITEAFF.

The genes are TRBV5-1 and TRBJ1-5, with a possible D match to TRBD1 (5 bases). Germline V CDR1 and CDR2: SGHRS, YFSETQ. The CDR3 has 15 amino acids. V lost 0 bases, J lost 4 bases, and 11 bases lay in between. This chain's CDR3 is CASSLDGRQNQPQHF. In nucleotides, the CDR3 is TGCGCCAGCAGCTTGGACGGCAGACAGAATCAGCCCCAGCATTTT.

The chain links TRBV4-3 to TRBJ1-2; D might be TRBD1 (6 bases). CDR3 size: 17 residues. The V end was cut by 0 bases, the J end by 1 base, with 15 bases between. Germline CDR1 and CDR2: LGHNA and YSLEER. The CDR3 DNA reads TGCGCCAGCAGCCAAGATTTACAGGGAGGGTATAACTATGGCTACACCTTC. This gives the protein CASSQDLQGGYNYGYTF.

V is TRBV15 and J is TRBJ1-4; 7 bases are shared with TRBD1. Germline assignment: CDR1 LNHNV and CDR2 YYDKDF (reference sequence). J gave up 1 base and V 3 bases, and 5 bases lay outside the gene matches. This CDR3 region has 16 residues. For the CDR3, the DNA is TGTGCCACCAGCAGTTTCACAGGGGTAACTAATGAAAAACTGTTTTTT. Amino acid sequence: CATSSFTGVTNEKLFF.

V is TRBV7-4 and J is TRBJ1-1; 8 bases are shared with TRBD1. The CDR3 runs to 18 residues. Germline lookup yields CDR1 SGHVT and CDR2 SQSDAQ. V dropped 1 base and J dropped 1; count of bases not matched to a gene: 11. The CDR3 reads CASSLGGDRGARNTEAFF. DNA of the CDR3: TGTGCCAGCAGCTTAGGGGGAGACAGGGGAGCGAGGAACACTGAAGCTTTCTTT.

This chain uses TRBV28 with TRBJ2-3; 8 nucleotides match TRBD1. The germline gives CDR1 MDHEN, CDR2 SYDVKM. There are 15 residues in the CDR3. Germline trimming cut 5 bases from V and 3 bases from J; bases unmatched to any gene: 7. CDR3 region: CASSTGQVETDTQYF. As DNA, the CDR3 is TGTGCCAGCAGTACGGGACAGGTCGAAACAGATACGCAGTATTTT.

The chain joins TRBV5-1 to TRBJ1-2; 8 positions agree with TRBD1. Germline CDR1 is SGHRS and CDR2 is YFSETQ. V gave up 4 bases and J gave up 6 bases; unmatched junction bases: 20. CDR3 length equals 18 residues. The CDR3 DNA follows: TGCGCCAGCAGCCCGCTAGGGACAGGTTACGCAGAAACGGATGGCTACACCTTC. Amino acid sequence: CASSPLGTGYAETDGYTF. Full variable domain (rest looked up from reference TRBV5-1 and TRBJ1-2): KAGVTQTPRYLIKTRGQQVTLSCSPISGHRSVSWYQQTPGQGLQFLFEYFSETQRNKGNFPGRFSGRQFSNSRSEMNVSTLELGDSALYLCASSPLGTGYAETDGYTFGSGTRLTVV.

This clone was found once. The chain uses TRBV19 and TRBJ1-5, with D unclear. This CDR3 has 16 amino acids. Germline V lookup: CDR1 LNHDA, CDR2 SQIVND (reference sequence). Deletions cut 3 bases from V and 4 bases from J, with 16 bases between. The CDR3 nucleotides are TGTGCCAGTAGTATCAGCAGGTATCCTTCAAATCAGCCCCAGCATTTT. It yields the protein CASSISRYPSNQPQHF.

The J gene is TRBJ1-6, the V gene TRBV9; D is unclear. Per germline, CDR1 SGDLS and CDR2 YYNGEE. The CDR3 is made up of 15 amino acids. V lost 0 bases, J lost 14 bases, and 18 bases lay in between. DNA of the CDR3: TGTGCCAGCAGCGTAGCTCCGGAGCCCCGGTTATCCCTCCACTTT. Its translation: CASSVAPEPRLSLHF.

CDR3: CASSPHYEQYF. The CDR3 DNA reads TGTGCCAGCAGTCCACACTACGAGCAGTACTTC. The V gene is TRBV11-2, the J gene TRBJ2-7; D ambiguous. The CDR3 extends over 11 amino acids. Between the trimmed V and J ends, which lost 6 bases and 3 bases, there was a span of 6 bases. CDR1 and CDR2 from the germline V gene are SGHAT and FQNNGV.